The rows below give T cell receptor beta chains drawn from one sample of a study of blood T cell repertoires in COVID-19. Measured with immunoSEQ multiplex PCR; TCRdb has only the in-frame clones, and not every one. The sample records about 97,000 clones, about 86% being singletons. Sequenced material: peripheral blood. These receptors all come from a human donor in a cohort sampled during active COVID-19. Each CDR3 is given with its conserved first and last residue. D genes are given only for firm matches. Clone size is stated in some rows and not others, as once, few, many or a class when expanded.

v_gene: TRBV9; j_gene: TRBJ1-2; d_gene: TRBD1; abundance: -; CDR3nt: TGTGCCAGCAGCCCCCACGGGACAGGCTTTTATGGCTACACCTTC; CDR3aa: CASSPHGTGFYGYTF
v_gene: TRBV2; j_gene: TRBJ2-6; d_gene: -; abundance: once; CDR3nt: TGTGCCAGCAGTGAACAATTTGCTGGGGCCAACGTCCTGACTTTC; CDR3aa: CASSEQFAGANVLTF
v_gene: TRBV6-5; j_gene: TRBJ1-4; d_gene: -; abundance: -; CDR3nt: TGTGCCAGCAGTTATTTGGGGTCACGGGGTGAAAAACTGTTTTTT; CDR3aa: CASSYLGSRGEKLFF
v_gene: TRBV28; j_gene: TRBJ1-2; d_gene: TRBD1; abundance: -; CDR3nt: TGTGCCAGCAGTTTTTTAACCGGGACAGCTAACTATGGCTACACCTTC; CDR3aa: CASSFLTGTANYGYTF
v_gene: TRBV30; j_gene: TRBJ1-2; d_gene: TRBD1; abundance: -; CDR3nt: TGTGCCTGGAGTCTCAGCGGGGGACAGGGCTATGGCTACACCTTC; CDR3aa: CAWSLSGGQGYGYTF
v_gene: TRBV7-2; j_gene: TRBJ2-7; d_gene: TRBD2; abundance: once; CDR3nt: TGTGCCAGCAGCGGGAGCGGGGCCCAACGGGAGCAGTACTTC; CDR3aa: CASSGSGAQREQYF
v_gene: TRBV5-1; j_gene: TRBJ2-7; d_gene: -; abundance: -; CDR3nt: TGCGCCAGCAGCTTGGAACCGGGTAGCTCCTACGAGCAGTACTTC; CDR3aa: CASSLEPGSSYEQYF
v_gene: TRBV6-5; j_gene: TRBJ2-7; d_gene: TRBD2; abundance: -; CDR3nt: TGTGCCAGCAGAGGGACTAGCGGACCCTACGAGCAGTACTTC; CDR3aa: CASRGTSGPYEQYF
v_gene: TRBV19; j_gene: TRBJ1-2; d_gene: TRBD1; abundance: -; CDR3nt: TGTGCCAGTAGTATCCGCGCGACAGGGGTCCTTGGCTACACCTTC; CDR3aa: CASSIRATGVLGYTF
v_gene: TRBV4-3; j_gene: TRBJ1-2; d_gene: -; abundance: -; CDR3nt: TGCGCCAGCAGCCAACAATATGGAGGACGGAACTATGGCTACACCTTC; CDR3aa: CASSQQYGGRNYGYTF
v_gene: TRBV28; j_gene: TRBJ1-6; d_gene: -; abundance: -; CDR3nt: TGTGCCAGCAGTCCCTCCGGGGTGGCCCTTAATTCACCCCTCCACTTT; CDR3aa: CASSPSGVALNSPLHF
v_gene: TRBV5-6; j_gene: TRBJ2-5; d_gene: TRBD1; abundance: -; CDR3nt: TGTGCCAGCAGCAATCTCAGGGGGCTTGAAGAGACCCAGTACTTC; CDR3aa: CASSNLRGLEETQYF
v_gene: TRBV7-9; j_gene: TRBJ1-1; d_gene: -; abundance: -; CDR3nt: TGTGCCAGCAGCTTACTCGGCGTGGGGGGCACTGAAGCTTTCTTT; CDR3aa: CASSLLGVGGTEAFF
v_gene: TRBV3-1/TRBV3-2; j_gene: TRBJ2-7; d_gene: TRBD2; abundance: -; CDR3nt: TGTGCCAGCAGCCAAGACCGGACTAGCGGGAGGGAGCAGTACTTC; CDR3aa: CASSQDRTSGREQYF
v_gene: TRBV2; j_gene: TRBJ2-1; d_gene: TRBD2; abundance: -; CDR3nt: TGTGCCAGCAGCCGGGGGGTCAGCTCCTACAATGAGCAGTTCTTC; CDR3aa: CASSRGVSSYNEQFF
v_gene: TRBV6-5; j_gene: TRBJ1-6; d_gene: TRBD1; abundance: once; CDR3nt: TGTGCCAGCAGTTACAGGGGGCCGAATTCACCCCTCCACTTT; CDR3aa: CASSYRGPNSPLHF
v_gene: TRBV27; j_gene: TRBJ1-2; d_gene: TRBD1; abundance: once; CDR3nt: TGTGCCAGCAGTTCCCAGGGGGCAGGGGGTGGCTACACCTTC; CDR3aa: CASSSQGAGGGYTF
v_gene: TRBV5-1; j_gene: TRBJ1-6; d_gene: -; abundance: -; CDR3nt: TGCGCCAGCAGCTTGGGGCAAGTAGCGACACCCCTCCACTTT; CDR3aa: CASSLGQVATPLHF
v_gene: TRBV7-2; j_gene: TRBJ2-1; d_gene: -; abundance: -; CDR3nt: TGTGCCAGCAGCTTAGTTGCGACCCGACTCGACAGGTACAATGAGCAGTTCTTC; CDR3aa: CASSLVATRLDRYNEQFF
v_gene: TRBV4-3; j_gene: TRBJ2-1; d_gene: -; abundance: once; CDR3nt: TGCGCCAGCAGCCAAGATCCGGTAGCGGAAGGGAATGAGCAGTTCTTC; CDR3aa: CASSQDPVAEGNEQFF
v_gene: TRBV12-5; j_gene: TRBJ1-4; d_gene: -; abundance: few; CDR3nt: TGTGCTAGTGGTTTCATAATAACGGGACTGATTAATGAAAAACTGTTTTTT; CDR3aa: CASGFIITGLINEKLFF
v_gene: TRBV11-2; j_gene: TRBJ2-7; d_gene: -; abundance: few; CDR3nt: TGTGCCAGCAGCTTAACGACCGGGAGCTTATCCTACGAGCAGTACTTC; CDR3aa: CASSLTTGSLSYEQYF
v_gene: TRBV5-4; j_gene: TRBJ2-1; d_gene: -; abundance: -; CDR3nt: TGTGCCAGCAGCTTGGAGGGGGGGCGTACGGACAATGAGCAGTTCTTC; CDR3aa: CASSLEGGRTDNEQFF
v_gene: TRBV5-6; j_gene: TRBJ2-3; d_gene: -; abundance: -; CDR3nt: TGTGCCAGCAGCTTGGTCGTTCGGGGAGGCACAGATACGCAGTATTTT; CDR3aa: CASSLVVRGGTDTQYF
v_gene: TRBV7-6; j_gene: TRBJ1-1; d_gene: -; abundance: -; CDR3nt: TGTGCCAGCAGCTTAGCTCGAGGTTGGTCACAAGAGGACACTGAAGCTTTCTTT; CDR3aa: CASSLARGWSQEDTEAFF
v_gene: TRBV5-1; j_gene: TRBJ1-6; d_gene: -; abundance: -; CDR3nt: TGCGCCAGCAGAGCGGACAGCTCCTATAATTCACCCCTCCACTTT; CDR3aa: CASRADSSYNSPLHF
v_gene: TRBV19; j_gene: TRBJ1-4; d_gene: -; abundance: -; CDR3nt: TGTGCCAGTAGTACCCGAGGGGGACCTAATGAAAAACTGTTTTTT; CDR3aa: CASSTRGGPNEKLFF
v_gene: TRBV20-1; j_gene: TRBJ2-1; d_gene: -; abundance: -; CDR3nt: TGCAGTGCTACATACAATGAGCAGTTCTTC; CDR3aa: CSATYNEQFF
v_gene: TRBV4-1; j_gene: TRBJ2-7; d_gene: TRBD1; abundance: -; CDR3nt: TGCGCCAGCAGCCAAGGGACAGGGGAAATCTACGAGCAGTACTTC; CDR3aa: CASSQGTGEIYEQYF
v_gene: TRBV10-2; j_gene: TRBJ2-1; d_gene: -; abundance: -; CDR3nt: TGCGCCAGCAGTGAGCCCTCCAGCGGCCACTACAATGAGCAGTTCTTC; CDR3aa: CASSEPSSGHYNEQFF
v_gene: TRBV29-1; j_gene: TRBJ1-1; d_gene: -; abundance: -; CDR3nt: TGCAGCGTTGCGGGGGTAGTCACTGAAGCTTTCTTT; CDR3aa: CSVAGVVTEAFF
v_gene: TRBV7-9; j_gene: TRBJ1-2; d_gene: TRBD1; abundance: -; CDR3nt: TGTGCCAGCAGCTCAACAGGGGGAAGAATCTATGGCTACACCTTC; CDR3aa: CASSSTGGRIYGYTF
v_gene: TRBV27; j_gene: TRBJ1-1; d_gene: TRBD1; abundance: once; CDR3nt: TGTGCCAGCAGTTTATGGCCAACAGGGGCCTACACTGAAGCTTTCTTT; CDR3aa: CASSLWPTGAYTEAFF
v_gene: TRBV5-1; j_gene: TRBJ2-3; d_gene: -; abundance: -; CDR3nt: TGCGCCAGCAGCATGGACATTCAGACTAGCACAGATACGCAGTATTTT; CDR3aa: CASSMDIQTSTDTQYF
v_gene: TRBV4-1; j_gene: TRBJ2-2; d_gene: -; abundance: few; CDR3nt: TGCGCCAGCACCGCCGGACAGTTCACCGGGGAGCTGTTTTTT; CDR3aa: CASTAGQFTGELFF
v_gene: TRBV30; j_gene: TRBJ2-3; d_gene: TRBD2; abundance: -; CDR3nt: TGTGCCTGGAGTGCGTCGCGGACTAGCGGGTTCACAGATACGCAGTATTTT; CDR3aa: CAWSASRTSGFTDTQYF
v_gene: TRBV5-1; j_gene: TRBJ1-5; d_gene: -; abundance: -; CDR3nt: TGCGCCACCGAAAACAGGGGCAATCAGCCCCAGCATTTT; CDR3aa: CATENRGNQPQHF
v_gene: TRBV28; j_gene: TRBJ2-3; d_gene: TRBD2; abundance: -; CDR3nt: TGTGCCAGCACCACCGCGACTAGCTCGGGGACGCAGTATTTT; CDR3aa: CASTTATSSGTQYF
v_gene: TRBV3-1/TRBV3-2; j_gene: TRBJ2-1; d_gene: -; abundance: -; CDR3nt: TGTGCCAGCAGCCAATCTTCGGCGGGAAGGATTGAGCAGTTCTTC; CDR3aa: CASSQSSAGRIEQFF
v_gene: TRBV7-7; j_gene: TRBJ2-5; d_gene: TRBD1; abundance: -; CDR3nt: TGTGCTAGCAGCTTCAGAAAGGGGGCCCGGGAGACCCAGTACTTC; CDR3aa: CASSFRKGARETQYF
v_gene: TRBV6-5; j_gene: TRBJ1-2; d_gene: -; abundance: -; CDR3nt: TGTGCCAGCAGGGAGAATTTTAACTATGGCTACACCTTC; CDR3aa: CASRENFNYGYTF
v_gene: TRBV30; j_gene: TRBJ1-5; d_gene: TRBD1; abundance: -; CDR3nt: TGTGCCTGGACATCACAGGGGAGACAGCCCCAGCATTTT; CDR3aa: CAWTSQGRQPQHF
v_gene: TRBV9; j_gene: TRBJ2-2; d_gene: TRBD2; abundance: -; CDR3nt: TGTGCCAGCAGTGCGGGACTAGCGGGAGGTAGGAACACCGGGGAGCTGTTTTTT; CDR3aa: CASSAGLAGGRNTGELFF
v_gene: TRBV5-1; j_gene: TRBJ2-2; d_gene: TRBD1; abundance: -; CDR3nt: TGCGCCAGCAGCTTTACAGGGGAGAATGGCGACACCGGGGAGCTGTTTTTT; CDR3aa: CASSFTGENGDTGELFF
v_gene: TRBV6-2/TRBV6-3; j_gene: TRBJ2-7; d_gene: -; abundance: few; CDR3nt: TGTGCCAGCAGTTTGCTAGGACAAGTCATCTACGAGCAGTACTTC; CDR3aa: CASSLLGQVIYEQYF